These 27 T cell receptor beta chains were sequenced from one sample in a study of T cell responses to AZD1222 COVID-19 vaccine. TCRdb keeps only in-frame clones here, not all; method: immunoSEQ multiplex PCR. The sample lists tens of thousands of clones, 80% to 90% occurring once. Specimen: peripheral blood, collected on day 0 of AZD1222 vaccination. Receptor source: an adult in good health.

The chain is built from TRBV5-1 and TRBJ2-1; D remains ambiguous. Trimming left V 1 base short and J 7 bases short, with 3 bases between. This CDR3 is built from 11 residues. The germline V gene has CDR1 SGHRS and CDR2 YFSETQ. The CDR3 DNA is TGCGCCAGCAGCTTGAGTAATGAGCAGTTCTTC. It is translated as CASSLSNEQFF.

This chain uses TRBV29-1 with TRBJ2-1, with no clear D. Germline assignment: CDR1 SQVTM and CDR2 ANQGSEA. The CDR3 spans 16 residues. Trimming cost V 8 bases and J 6 bases, with 26 bases left between them. The CDR3 is CSTNQEYLWISNEQFF. The CDR3 DNA is TGCAGCACCAATCAGGAATACCTCTGGATCTCCAATGAGCAGTTCTTC.

The rearrangement joins TRBV11-3 to TRBJ1-2; TRBD1 matches 12 bases. Germline V CDR1 and CDR2: SGHNT, YENEEA. Trimming at V came to 5 bases and at J to 6 bases, leaving 7 bases not matched to a gene. CDR3 size: 15 residues. CDR3 amino acids: CASSPGTGGVHGYTF. In DNA, the CDR3 is TGTGCCAGCAGCCCGGGGACAGGGGGCGTACATGGCTACACCTTC.

By proportion, this clone is medium-sized. This chain uses TRBV4-1 with TRBJ2-2; TRBD1 matches 8 bases. The CDR3 is 15 amino acids. Per the germline V gene, CDR1 is MGHRA and CDR2 is YSYEKL. V trimming: 4 bases; J trimming: 3 bases; junction bases outside the gene matches: 4. In DNA form, the CDR3 reads TGCGCCAGCAGCCCACCACAGGGGGACACCGGGGAGCTGTTTTTT. Translation: CASSPPQGDTGELFF.

J is TRBJ1-2 and V is TRBV28, with D unclear. Germline values: CDR1 MDHEN, CDR2 SYDVKM. This CDR3 has 15 residues. V was trimmed by 6 bases and J by 4 bases, leaving 18 bases between them. The CDR3 is CASSRRRGVLYGYTF. In nucleotides, the CDR3 is TGTGCCAGCAGCCGGCGACGTGGGGTACTCTATGGCTACACCTTC.

The gene calls are TRBV19 and TRBJ1-1; D gene uncertain. There are 17 residues in the CDR3. Germline V gene lookup returns CDR1 LNHDA and CDR2 SQIVND (reference sequence). Trimming shortened V by 2 bases and J by 5 bases, and 21 bases separated the two germline ends. The CDR3 protein is CASSIIPPDLGRTEAFF. The DNA for the CDR3 is TGTGCCAGTAGTATAATCCCGCCGGATTTAGGACGGACTGAAGCTTTCTTT.

This chain uses TRBV28 with TRBJ2-7, with 8 bases identical to TRBD1. The V and J ends lost 6 bases and 5 bases, in that order; junction bases with no gene match: 6. Germline lookup yields CDR1 MDHEN and CDR2 SYDVKM. The CDR3 spans 13 residues. This CDR3 reads CASSRTGYNEQYF. The CDR3 DNA sequence: TGTGCCAGCAGCCGGACAGGGTATAACGAGCAGTACTTC. Full variable domain (missing parts from reference TRBV28 and TRBJ2-7): DVKVTQSSRYLVKRTGEKVFLECVQDMDHENMFWYRQDPGLGLRLIYFSYDVKMKEKGDIPEGYSVSREKKERFSLILESASTNQTSMYLCASSRTGYNEQYFGPGTRLTVT.

The chain recombines TRBV6-1 with TRBJ2-5, with D hard to call. V shed 1 base and J shed 2 bases, with 8 bases lying between them. This CDR3 is 14 amino acids long. CDR1 is MNHNS, CDR2 SASEGT, per germline. The CDR3, as DNA: TGTGCCAGCAGTGAAGTTAGGCAGCAAGAGACCCAGTACTTC. It specifies CASSEVRQQETQYF.

This chain connects TRBV28 to TRBJ2-5, with D perhaps TRBD2 (5 bases). Per germline, CDR1 MDHEN and CDR2 SYDVKM. Trimming left V 6 bases short and J 7 bases short, with 15 bases between. This CDR3 contains 13 residues. The CDR3 here is CASSRTGSATQYF. The CDR3 DNA reads as TGTGCCAGCAGCCGGACGGGGTCGGCGACCCAGTACTTC. Looking up the rest from reference TRBV28 and TRBJ2-5 gives the full variable domain: DVKVTQSSRYLVKRTGEKVFLECVQDMDHENMFWYRQDPGLGLRLIYFSYDVKMKEKGDIPEGYSVSREKKERFSLILESASTNQTSMYLCASSRTGSATQYFGPGTRLLVL.

The table lists this clone with a count of one. V usage is TRBV7-8 and J usage is TRBJ1-5, with D perhaps TRBD1 (6 bases). The V and J ends lost 0 bases and 3 bases respectively, with 24 bases between them. Germline V CDR1 and CDR2: SGHVS, FQNEAQ. The CDR3 consists of 20 residues. CDR3 in DNA: TGTGCCAGCAGCTTAGCGCGGTGGAGTGGGGGCTCCCCCTCCAATCAGCCCCAGCATTTT. This codes for CASSLARWSGGSPSNQPQHF.

This chain uses TRBV11-2 with TRBJ2-3; a possible D gene is TRBD2 (5 bases). The CDR3 has 14 amino acids. Germline CDR1 and CDR2: SGHAT and FQNNGV. Trimming shortened V by 5 bases and J by 2 bases, and 11 bases separated the two germline ends. The CDR3 bases are TGTGCCAGCAGCCAAGAGGGCTACACAGATACGCAGTATTTT. It is translated as CASSQEGYTDTQYF.

V usage is TRBV11-3 and J usage is TRBJ2-2; D might be TRBD1 (7 bases). The V gene lost 4 bases and the J gene lost 4 bases, with 16 bases spanning the gap. Germline CDR1 reads SGHNT; CDR2 reads YENEEA. The CDR3 is 16 amino acids. Here the CDR3 DNA reads TGTGCCAGCAGCTCCCGCAGGGGGGTCGGCACCGGGGAGCTGTTTTTT. Translating gives CASSSRRGVGTGELFF.

This chain connects TRBV9 to TRBJ2-3; unclear D gene. The germline gives CDR1 SGDLS, CDR2 YYNGEE. The CDR3 runs to 13 residues. The germline V and J ends were trimmed by 4 bases and 5 bases, with 11 bases remaining between them. CDR3 nucleotides: TGTGCCAGCAGCCCAACAACCGGAGATACGCAGTATTTT. Its translation: CASSPTTGDTQYF.

J is TRBJ1-1 and V is TRBV5-1; D may be TRBD1 (6 bases). The V end lost 3 bases, the J end lost 1 base, and 13 bases lay between the germline ends. The CDR3 extends over 15 amino acids. Germline V gene sequence: CDR1 SGHRS, CDR2 YFSETQ. CDR3 loop: CASSWGQSKNTEAFF. The CDR3 DNA reads TGCGCCAGCAGCTGGGGACAAAGTAAGAACACTGAAGCTTTCTTT.

This clone came up once. The gene calls are TRBV30 and TRBJ1-2; D is possibly TRBD1 (5 bases). The CDR3 totals 14 residues. Germline V lookup: CDR1 GTSNPN, CDR2 SVGIG (reference sequence). V lost 8 bases and J lost 2, with 18 bases in between. This CDR3 reads CAGHTGTLNYGYTF. The CDR3 nucleotides are TGTGCCGGCCACACCGGGACCCTCAACTATGGCTACACCTTC.

There are a few counts of this clone. The chain couples TRBV11-2 to TRBJ1-2; D is unclear. V was pared by 5 bases and J by 8 bases, with 21 bases between. This CDR3 has 15 residues. Per the germline V gene, CDR1 is SGHAT and CDR2 is FQNNGV. CDR3 sequence reads: CASSHQSEGAYGYTF. DNA for the CDR3: TGTGCCAGCAGCCACCAGTCAGAGGGCGCGTACGGCTACACCTTC.

The chain employs TRBV5-1 and TRBJ1-2, with D uncertain. The germline CDR1 and CDR2 sequences are SGHRS and YFSETQ. The CDR3 is made up of 12 amino acids. V gave up 1 base and J gave up 4 bases, with 5 bases separating them. The CDR3 spells CASSLSSYGYTF. The CDR3 DNA is TGCGCCAGCAGCTTGTCCAGCTATGGCTACACCTTC.

The chain has TRBV30 and TRBJ2-5; 7 bases match TRBD1. The germline V gene encodes CDR1 GTSNPN and CDR2 SVGIG (reference sequence). V was pared by 0 bases and J by 5 bases, with 12 bases of the junction left unmatched. This CDR3 has 16 residues. The CDR3 coding sequence is TGTGCCTGGAGTGTACGACAGGGCGGTTTGGGGGAGACCCAGTACTTC. This codes for CAWSVRQGGLGETQYF.

The chain recombines TRBV28 with TRBJ2-6; D not resolved. Germline V CDR1 and CDR2: MDHEN, SYDVKM. Trimming pared 5 bases from V and 4 bases from J, leaving 12 bases between. This CDR3 has 15 amino acids. This chain's CDR3 is CASSGRVRGANVLTF. DNA for the CDR3: TGTGCCAGCAGTGGAAGGGTCCGCGGGGCCAACGTCCTGACTTTC.

The genes are TRBV12-3 or TRBV12-4 and TRBJ1-2; D remains ambiguous. The V gene lost 3 bases and the J gene lost 4 bases, with 6 bases spanning the gap. The CDR3 has 12 amino acids. The CDR3 loop reads CASSLSPYGYTF. The CDR3 region has the DNA TGTGCCAGCAGTTTGTCACCCTATGGCTACACCTTC.

This clone was seen once. The rearrangement joins TRBV11-2 to TRBJ2-3, with 13 bases lining up with TRBD2. Trimming removed 6 bases from V and 4 bases from J; junction bases left unmatched: 13. The germline gives CDR1 SGHAT, CDR2 FQNNGV. The CDR3 extends over 18 amino acids. Here the CDR3 DNA reads TGTGCCAGCAGGCCCAGACTAGCGGGGGGAGGATGGGCAGATACGCAGTATTTT. It yields the protein CASRPRLAGGGWADTQYF.

The V and J genes are TRBV11-2 and TRBJ1-2; 9 bases align to TRBD1. There are 15 residues in the CDR3. The V segment lost 5 bases and the J segment 8 bases; nucleotides outside the gene matches: 12. Germline values: CDR1 SGHAT, CDR2 FQNNGV. CDR3 sequence: CASSPVTGGRRGYTF. CDR3 bases: TGTGCCAGCAGCCCAGTGACAGGGGGAAGAAGGGGCTACACCTTC.

The V gene is TRBV4-1, the J gene TRBJ1-2; 11 positions match TRBD1. The CDR3 length is 16 residues. Unmatched junction bases numbered 7, after V lost 2 bases and J lost 5 bases. CDR1 is MGHRA and CDR2 is YSYEKL in the germline V gene. The CDR3, as DNA: TGCGCCAGCAGCCAATCTCGAGGGGACAGGGGGTATGGCTACACCTTC. Its protein product is CASSQSRGDRGYGYTF.

The V call is TRBV5-1, the J call TRBJ1-1; perhaps TRBD1 as D (6 bases). The length of the CDR3 is 15 residues. Germline V gene lookup returns CDR1 SGHRS and CDR2 YFSETQ. The germline V and J ends were trimmed by 4 bases and 3 bases, with 16 bases remaining between them. The CDR3 is CASSPQQRQDTEAFF. Written as DNA, the CDR3 is TGCGCCAGCAGCCCTCAACAAAGACAGGACACTGAAGCTTTCTTT.

Comment on this clone: The sample carries other DNA sequences with the same CDR3. V gene TRBV7-2 combines with J gene TRBJ1-1; no reliable D call. This CDR3 has 15 amino acids. V lost 1 base and J lost 1, with 10 bases in between. CDR1 is SGHTA, CDR2 FQGNSA, per germline. CDR3 nucleotide sequence: TGTGCCAGCAGCTTAGTGGCCGATAAGAACACTGAAGCTTTCTTT. Its protein product is CASSLVADKNTEAFF.

The rearrangement links TRBV30 to TRBJ1-2, with 7 bases lining up with TRBD1. The CDR3 runs to 14 residues. V trimming: 7 bases; J trimming: 2 bases; junction bases outside the gene matches: 10. Looked up from germline, CDR1 is GTSNPN and CDR2 is SVGIG (reference sequence). The CDR3 sequence: CASPPGQINYGYTF. In DNA, the CDR3 is TGTGCCTCCCCCCCGGGACAGATAAACTATGGCTACACCTTC.

V is TRBV14 and J is TRBJ2-1, with D perhaps matching TRBD2 (6 bases). CDR1 is SGHDN, CDR2 FVKESK, per germline. This CDR3 has 17 residues. V lost 0 bases and J 5 bases, leaving 17 bases between the germline ends. The CDR3 here is CASSQEGRRGVNNEQFF. DNA for the CDR3: TGTGCCAGCAGCCAAGAAGGAAGGCGGGGTGTAAACAATGAGCAGTTCTTC. Full variable domain (missing parts from reference TRBV14 and TRBJ2-1): EAGVTQFPSHSVIEKGQTVTLRCDPISGHDNLYWYRRVMGKEIKFLLHFVKESKQDESGMPNNRFLAERTGGTYSTLKVQPAELEDSGVYFCASSQEGRRGVNNEQFFGPGTRLTVL.